The rows below give T cell receptor beta chains drawn from one sample of a study of blood T cells in healthy people across ages. TCRdb reprocessed the 5' RACE reads via MiXCR and lists one record per CDR3 protein. The sample has around 990,000 distinct CDR3 sequences; under 30% are singletons. These same records also appear under a second study, on T cells of mothers and their children.

Sequencing used blood. The source of these receptors is a girl aged 2 to 10 in good health. Both conserved end residues are part of each CDR3. Each record gives: V gene, J gene, clone size, D gene, CDR3 protein, CDR3 DNA. A D gene is named only where the DNA matches it firmly. Some rows mark clone size as missing; the rest say once, few, many or name a class of expanded clone.

>TRBV2|TRBJ2-7|NA|NA
CASSIVSSYEQYF
TGTGCCAGCAGTATCGTCTCCAGTTACGAGCAGTACTTC
>TRBV5-1|TRBJ1-1|few|TRBD1
CAGSYNRGYEDTEAFF
TGCGCCGGCAGCTATAACAGGGGGTATGAGGACACTGAAGCTTTCTTT
>TRBV20-1|TRBJ2-7|few|NA
CSARATGLTLGQQYF
TGCAGTGCTAGAGCGACAGGTCTTACTTTGGGCCAGCAGTACTTC
>TRBV29-1|TRBJ2-4|few|TRBD1
CSVSRPTGGQNIQYF
TGCAGCGTCAGTCGACCGACAGGGGGACAAAACATTCAGTACTTC
>TRBV20-1|TRBJ1-2|NA|NA
CSAPREDNLNGYTF
TGCAGTGCTCCCCGGGAGGATAACTTAAATGGCTACACCTTC
>TRBV12-3/TRBV12-4|TRBJ2-1|few|TRBD1
CASSLKGTGLNEQFF
TGTGCCAGCAGTTTAAAAGGGACAGGGCTTAATGAGCAGTTCTTC
>TRBV6-1|TRBJ1-1|few|NA
CASSWDGGTEASF
TGTGCCAGCAGTTGGGACGGTGGGACTGAAGCTTCCTTT
>TRBV5-1|TRBJ2-5|NA|NA
CASSSDGVETQYF
TGCGCCAGCAGCTCCGACGGGGTGGAGACCCAGTACTTC
>TRBV29-1|TRBJ2-7|NA|NA
CSVEENPREQYF
TGCAGCGTTGAGGAGAACCCAAGGGAGCAGTACTTC
>TRBV20-1|TRBJ2-5|NA|NA
CSARESGSQETQYF
TGCAGTGCTCGGGAGAGCGGGTCGCAAGAGACCCAGTACTTC
>TRBV12-3/TRBV12-4|TRBJ1-6|NA|NA
CASSLGVRSETPLHF
TGTGCCAGCAGTTTAGGCGTCCGGTCCGAGACACCCCTCCACTTT
>TRBV6-6|TRBJ2-7|NA|TRBD1
CATRTGGGRNEQYF
TGTGCCACTAGAACAGGGGGCGGAAGGAACGAGCAGTACTTC
>TRBV10-3|TRBJ2-5|NA|TRBD1
CAISEGQGGTQYF
TGTGCCATCAGTGAAGGACAGGGAGGGACCCAGTACTTC
>TRBV5-1|TRBJ2-7|few|NA
CASSLDPDLVSYEQYF
TGCGCCAGCAGCTTGGATCCGGATCTTGTCTCCTACGAGCAGTACTTC
>TRBV6-1|TRBJ1-2|NA|NA
CASSDTAGTLYGYTF
TGTGCCAGCAGCGATACCGCAGGGACCCTCTATGGCTACACCTTC
>TRBV20-1|TRBJ1-4|NA|NA
CSVLQATTAEKLFF
TGCAGTGTTTTACAGGCCACAACGGCTGAAAAACTGTTTTTT
>TRBV12-3/TRBV12-4|TRBJ2-7|few|NA
CASSSPHAYEQYF
TGTGCCAGCAGTTCCCCTCATGCCTACGAGCAGTACTTC
>TRBV9|TRBJ2-1|few|NA
CASTTGLSYNEQFF
TGTGCCAGCACCACGGGTCTTTCCTACAATGAGCAGTTCTTC
>TRBV29-1|TRBJ2-4|few|NA
CSVRGVVANIQYF
TGCAGCGTTAGGGGGGTAGTTGCGAACATTCAGTACTTC
>TRBV3-1|TRBJ2-3|few|NA
CASSQAELPDTQYF
TGTGCCAGCAGCCAAGCGGAGCTACCAGATACGCAGTATTTT
>TRBV7-2|TRBJ2-1|few|NA
CASSFTGRQFF
TGTGCCAGCAGCTTTACGGGTAGACAGTTCTTC
>TRBV5-1|TRBJ2-2|once|NA
CASSLDIRSYTGELFF
TGCGCCAGCAGCTTGGATATCAGATCCTACACCGGGGAGCTGTTTTTT
>TRBV7-3|TRBJ2-1|few|NA
CASSPQGGSSYNEQFF
TGTGCCAGCAGCCCTCAAGGGGGAAGCTCCTACAATGAGCAGTTCTTC
>TRBV9|TRBJ2-5|few|TRBD1
CASSHNGQGDREQYF
TGTGCCAGCAGCCATAATGGACAGGGAGATCGAGAGCAGTACTTC
>TRBV29-1|TRBJ2-5|NA|NA
CSVRASGETQYF
TGCAGCGTTAGAGCCTCGGGGGAGACCCAGTACTTC
>TRBV7-3|TRBJ2-1|few|TRBD2
CASSEPLPSGGNNEQFF
TGTGCCAGCAGCGAGCCTCTTCCTAGCGGGGGGAACAATGAGCAGTTCTTC
>TRBV27|TRBJ2-5|many|NA
CASSFTGGGETQYF
TGTGCCAGCAGCTTCACAGGGGGGGGAGAGACCCAGTACTTC
>TRBV20-1|TRBJ2-1|NA|TRBD2
CSATTNRGLAGGPSYNEQFF
TGCAGTGCTACGACCAATAGGGGGTTAGCGGGGGGGCCGTCCTACAATGAGCAGTTCTTC
>TRBV27|TRBJ2-7|few|TRBD1
CASSLGQGVSEQYF
TGTGCCAGCAGCCTGGGACAGGGGGTTAGCGAGCAGTACTTC
>TRBV5-1|TRBJ2-5|few|TRBD2
CASSLDPAGGQETQYF
TGCGCCAGCAGCTTGGACCCAGCGGGAGGGCAAGAGACCCAGTACTTC
>TRBV10-3|TRBJ2-5|few|NA
CAISRGVTETQYF
TGTGCCATCAGTAGGGGAGTGACGGAGACCCAGTACTTC
>TRBV7-9|TRBJ2-3|few|TRBD2
CASSLATGLAVAQYF
TGTGCCAGCAGCTTAGCGACCGGACTAGCGGTTGCGCAGTATTTT
>TRBV5-1|TRBJ1-2|once|NA
CASSLTLRAVVGGYTF
TGCGCCAGCAGCCTAACCCTTAGGGCCGTGGTCGGTGGCTACACCTTC
>TRBV7-9|TRBJ1-5|NA|NA
CASGAPRGAIDQPQHF
TGTGCCAGCGGGGCGCCGAGGGGGGCGATCGATCAGCCCCAGCATTTT